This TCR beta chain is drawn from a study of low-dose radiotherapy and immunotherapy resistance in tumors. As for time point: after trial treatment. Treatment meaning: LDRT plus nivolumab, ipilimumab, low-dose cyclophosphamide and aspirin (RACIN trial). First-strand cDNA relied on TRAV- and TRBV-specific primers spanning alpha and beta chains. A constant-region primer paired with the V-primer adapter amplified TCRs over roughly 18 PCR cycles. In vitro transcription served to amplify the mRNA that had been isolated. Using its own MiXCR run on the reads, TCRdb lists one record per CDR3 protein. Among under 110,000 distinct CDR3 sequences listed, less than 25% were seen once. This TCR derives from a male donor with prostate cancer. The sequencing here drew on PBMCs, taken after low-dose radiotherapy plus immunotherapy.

The CDR3 nucleotides are TGTGCCAGTAGTATAGCAGCGGGGAACACCGGGGAGCAGTACTTC. It codes for CASSIAAGNTGEQYF. This chain joins TRBV19 and TRBJ2-7, with 7 nucleotides matching TRBD2. V gave up 1 base and J gave up 7 bases; unmatched junction bases: 10. This CDR3 has 15 residues. The germline gives CDR1 LNHDA, CDR2 SQIVND (reference sequence).